This is a list of T cell receptor beta chains from one sample in a study of cytomegalovirus exposure and HLA in healthy donors. Clones were read by immunoSEQ multiplex PCR, and TCRdb kept only the in-frame ones, dropping some. The data contain 75,000 to 100,000 clones, 60% to 80% of them singletons. The specimen sequenced was PBMCs. The receptor set was obtained from a female donor in good health and CMV-seronegative. Both conserved end residues are part of each CDR3. The order of the fields is D gene, J gene, clone size, V gene, CDR3 protein, CDR3 DNA. The D gene is left open where the match is weak. Rows give clone size only sometimes, using once, few, many, or a class for an expanded clone.

d_gene: -
j_gene: TRBJ1-4
abundance: few
v_gene: TRBV30
CDR3aa: CAWSGAYPEKLFF
CDR3nt: TGTGCCTGGAGTGGGGCTTACCCAGAAAAACTGTTTTTT

d_gene: -
j_gene: TRBJ2-2
abundance: -
v_gene: TRBV6-1
CDR3aa: CASRREGDTGELFF
CDR3nt: TGTGCCAGCAGGAGAGAGGGTGACACCGGGGAGCTGTTTTTT

d_gene: TRBD1
j_gene: TRBJ2-7
abundance: -
v_gene: TRBV7-6
CDR3aa: CASSPRGQGYEQYF
CDR3nt: TGTGCCAGCAGCCCACGAGGACAGGGCTACGAGCAGTACTTC

d_gene: -
j_gene: TRBJ2-7
abundance: -
v_gene: TRBV27
CDR3aa: CASSRVGGYEQYF
CDR3nt: TGTGCCAGCAGCCGCGTGGGGGGCTACGAGCAGTACTTC

d_gene: -
j_gene: TRBJ1-2
abundance: -
v_gene: TRBV6-5
CDR3aa: CASSYEATAPYGYTF
CDR3nt: TGTGCCAGCAGTTACGAGGCCACGGCCCCTTATGGCTACACCTTC

d_gene: TRBD2
j_gene: TRBJ2-7
abundance: -
v_gene: TRBV28
CDR3aa: CASSSQGSGRRKQYF
CDR3nt: TGTGCCAGCAGTTCCCAAGGTAGCGGGAGGCGGAAGCAGTACTTC

d_gene: -
j_gene: TRBJ1-4
abundance: -
v_gene: TRBV28
CDR3aa: CASSPREGAEKLFF
CDR3nt: TGTGCCAGCAGTCCCCGGGAGGGAGCCGAAAAACTGTTTTTT

d_gene: TRBD2
j_gene: TRBJ2-6
abundance: -
v_gene: TRBV19
CDR3aa: CASSLDSGAGANVLTF
CDR3nt: TGTGCCAGTAGTCTCGATAGCGGGGCTGGGGCCAACGTCCTGACTTTC

d_gene: -
j_gene: TRBJ2-3
abundance: -
v_gene: TRBV21-1
CDR3aa: CASSALAPSTDTQYF
CDR3nt: TGTGCCAGCAGCGCACTAGCGCCAAGCACAGATACGCAGTATTTT

d_gene: TRBD1
j_gene: TRBJ1-4
abundance: -
v_gene: TRBV2
CDR3aa: CASKEGLTGERAKLFF
CDR3nt: TGTGCCAGCAAGGAAGGGTTGACAGGGGAGCGTGCAAAACTGTTTTTT

d_gene: TRBD1
j_gene: TRBJ2-3
abundance: -
v_gene: TRBV2
CDR3aa: CASRQDRSTDTQYF
CDR3nt: TGTGCCAGCAGACAGGACAGGAGCACAGATACGCAGTATTTT

d_gene: -
j_gene: TRBJ2-7
abundance: -
v_gene: TRBV18
CDR3aa: CASSRRTSYEQYF
CDR3nt: TGTGCCAGCTCACGCAGGACTTCCTACGAGCAGTACTTC

d_gene: -
j_gene: TRBJ1-1
abundance: -
v_gene: TRBV7-8
CDR3aa: CASSLGHTNTEAFF
CDR3nt: TGTGCCAGCAGCTTGGGACATACGAACACTGAAGCTTTCTTT

d_gene: TRBD1
j_gene: TRBJ1-6
abundance: -
v_gene: TRBV4-3
CDR3aa: CASSHTGQGPNSPLHF
CDR3nt: TGCGCCAGCAGCCATACCGGACAGGGCCCAAATTCACCCCTCCACTTT

d_gene: -
j_gene: TRBJ2-1
abundance: -
v_gene: TRBV19
CDR3aa: CASSTSARNEQFF
CDR3nt: TGTGCCAGTAGTACTAGCGCACGCAATGAGCAGTTCTTC

d_gene: -
j_gene: TRBJ1-1
abundance: -
v_gene: TRBV7-8
CDR3aa: CASSSGRTEAFF
CDR3nt: TGTGCCAGCAGCTCGGGGAGGACTGAAGCTTTCTTT

d_gene: -
j_gene: TRBJ1-5
abundance: -
v_gene: TRBV19
CDR3aa: CASSIGRTGNQPQHF
CDR3nt: TGTGCCAGTAGTATCGGACGGACAGGCAATCAGCCCCAGCATTTT

d_gene: -
j_gene: TRBJ1-1
abundance: -
v_gene: TRBV11-2
CDR3aa: CASGLQGFTEAFF
CDR3nt: TGTGCCAGCGGGTTACAGGGATTCACTGAAGCTTTCTTT

d_gene: -
j_gene: TRBJ2-7
abundance: once
v_gene: TRBV7-8
CDR3aa: CASSWQGKEQYF
CDR3nt: TGTGCCAGCAGCTGGCAGGGTAAGGAGCAGTACTTC

d_gene: -
j_gene: TRBJ2-1
abundance: -
v_gene: TRBV5-1
CDR3aa: CASSLGRNEQFF
CDR3nt: TGCGCCAGCAGCTTGGGTCGGAATGAGCAGTTCTTC

d_gene: TRBD1
j_gene: TRBJ2-6
abundance: few
v_gene: TRBV2
CDR3aa: CASRRQGTEANVLTF
CDR3nt: TGTGCCAGCAGAAGACAGGGGACTGAGGCCAACGTCCTGACTTTC

d_gene: -
j_gene: TRBJ2-7
abundance: few
v_gene: TRBV14
CDR3aa: CASSQDSQSSYEQYF
CDR3nt: TGTGCCAGCAGCCAGGACTCCCAAAGCTCCTACGAGCAGTACTTC

d_gene: TRBD1
j_gene: TRBJ2-1
abundance: -
v_gene: TRBV18
CDR3aa: CASSPRTGSAGEQFF
CDR3nt: TGTGCCAGCTCACCACGGACAGGGTCAGCTGGTGAGCAGTTCTTC

d_gene: TRBD1
j_gene: TRBJ1-5
abundance: once
v_gene: TRBV30
CDR3aa: CAWSTGTDNQPQHF
CDR3nt: TGTGCCTGGAGTACCGGGACAGACAATCAGCCCCAGCATTTT

d_gene: -
j_gene: TRBJ2-5
abundance: -
v_gene: TRBV5-1
CDR3aa: CASSLAQTQETQYF
CDR3nt: TGCGCCAGCAGCTTAGCACAGACCCAAGAGACCCAGTACTTC

d_gene: -
j_gene: TRBJ1-1
abundance: -
v_gene: TRBV7-9
CDR3aa: CASSTGAGDTEAFF
CDR3nt: TGTGCCAGCAGCACCGGGGCAGGGGACACTGAAGCTTTCTTT

d_gene: -
j_gene: TRBJ1-6
abundance: -
v_gene: TRBV9
CDR3aa: CASSVAVSGDDNSPLHF
CDR3nt: TGTGCCAGCAGCGTAGCGGTTTCGGGGGACGATAATTCACCCCTCCACTTT

d_gene: TRBD1
j_gene: TRBJ1-2
abundance: -
v_gene: TRBV30
CDR3aa: CAWETGGGYTF
CDR3nt: TGTGCCTGGGAAACAGGGGGTGGCTACACCTTC

d_gene: -
j_gene: TRBJ2-3
abundance: -
v_gene: TRBV6-5
CDR3aa: CASSYRDTTDTQYF
CDR3nt: TGTGCCAGCAGTTACCGGGACACCACAGATACGCAGTATTTT

d_gene: TRBD2
j_gene: TRBJ2-1
abundance: -
v_gene: TRBV5-1
CDR3aa: CASSLVTGEGNNEQFF
CDR3nt: TGCGCCAGCAGCTTGGTGACGGGGGAGGGAAACAATGAGCAGTTCTTC

d_gene: TRBD1
j_gene: TRBJ1-2
abundance: few
v_gene: TRBV6-5
CDR3aa: CASSYSPSGTGSGYTF
CDR3nt: TGTGCCAGCAGTTACTCGCCTTCCGGGACAGGGAGCGGCTACACCTTC

d_gene: TRBD2
j_gene: TRBJ2-1
abundance: -
v_gene: TRBV6-4
CDR3aa: CASSRGLAGANEQFF
CDR3nt: TGTGCCAGCAGTCGTGGGCTAGCGGGAGCGAATGAGCAGTTCTTC

d_gene: -
j_gene: TRBJ1-4
abundance: -
v_gene: TRBV19
CDR3aa: CASSILGGQREKLFF
CDR3nt: TGTGCCAGTAGTATTTTGGGGGGGCAGAGAGAAAAACTGTTTTTT

d_gene: -
j_gene: TRBJ1-5
abundance: -
v_gene: TRBV6-4
CDR3aa: CALLREGKPQHF
CDR3nt: TGTGCCCTACTTAGAGAGGGCAAGCCCCAGCATTTT

d_gene: -
j_gene: TRBJ1-3
abundance: -
v_gene: TRBV25-1
CDR3aa: CASPNFGNTIYF
CDR3nt: TGTGCCAGCCCTAACTTTGGAAACACCATATATTTT

d_gene: -
j_gene: TRBJ2-7
abundance: -
v_gene: TRBV5-6
CDR3aa: CASSPQFSYEQYF
CDR3nt: TGTGCCAGCAGCCCGCAGTTCTCCTACGAGCAGTACTTC

d_gene: -
j_gene: TRBJ2-3
abundance: once
v_gene: TRBV7-9
CDR3aa: CASSAIPTGDTQYF
CDR3nt: TGTGCCAGCAGCGCAATTCCCACAGGGGATACGCAGTATTTT

d_gene: -
j_gene: TRBJ1-4
abundance: few
v_gene: TRBV5-1
CDR3aa: CASSLGAQDEKLFF
CDR3nt: TGCGCCAGCAGCTTGGGGGCGCAGGATGAAAAACTGTTTTTT

d_gene: TRBD2
j_gene: TRBJ2-1
abundance: -
v_gene: TRBV6-1
CDR3aa: CASSEVPAGGLNEQFF
CDR3nt: TGTGCCAGCAGTGAAGTTCCAGCGGGGGGGCTGAATGAGCAGTTCTTC

d_gene: -
j_gene: TRBJ1-3
abundance: -
v_gene: TRBV25-1
CDR3aa: CASSELADYHGNTIYF
CDR3nt: TGTGCCAGCAGTGAATTGGCCGACTACCACGGGAACACCATATATTTT

d_gene: TRBD2
j_gene: TRBJ2-7
abundance: -
v_gene: TRBV4-1
CDR3aa: CASSLGTSRAYEQYF
CDR3nt: TGCGCCAGCAGCCTAGGGACTAGTAGGGCCTACGAGCAGTACTTC

d_gene: -
j_gene: TRBJ2-7
abundance: -
v_gene: TRBV6-5
CDR3aa: CASRPTDSYEQYF
CDR3nt: TGTGCCAGCAGACCCACAGACTCCTACGAGCAGTACTTC

d_gene: -
j_gene: TRBJ2-5
abundance: -
v_gene: TRBV30
CDR3aa: CAWSVSGETQYF
CDR3nt: TGTGCCTGGAGTGTTTCGGGAGAGACCCAGTACTTC

d_gene: -
j_gene: TRBJ1-3
abundance: -
v_gene: TRBV5-1
CDR3aa: CASSRDRPDGNTIYF
CDR3nt: TGCGCCAGCAGCCGAGACAGGCCCGACGGAAACACCATATATTTT

d_gene: -
j_gene: TRBJ1-1
abundance: -
v_gene: TRBV14
CDR3aa: CASSRQENTEAFF
CDR3nt: TGTGCCAGCAGCCGTCAGGAGAACACTGAAGCTTTCTTT

d_gene: -
j_gene: TRBJ2-7
abundance: -
v_gene: TRBV10-3
CDR3aa: CATAGQTYEQYF
CDR3nt: TGTGCCACCGCGGGACAGACCTACGAGCAGTACTTC

d_gene: -
j_gene: TRBJ1-2
abundance: -
v_gene: TRBV4-3
CDR3aa: CASSPLAGDYGYTF
CDR3nt: TGCGCCAGCAGCCCCCTAGCAGGGGACTATGGCTACACCTTC

d_gene: -
j_gene: TRBJ2-7
abundance: -
v_gene: TRBV28
CDR3aa: CASSLGREQYF
CDR3nt: TGTGCCAGCAGTTTAGGGAGGGAGCAGTACTTC

d_gene: -
j_gene: TRBJ2-7
abundance: -
v_gene: TRBV5-1
CDR3aa: CASSFGDEQYF
CDR3nt: TGCGCCAGCAGCTTCGGGGACGAGCAGTACTTC

d_gene: -
j_gene: TRBJ1-1
abundance: -
v_gene: TRBV10-2
CDR3aa: CASSVWLDSRNTEAFF
CDR3nt: TGCGCCAGCAGTGTATGGTTGGACAGTAGGAACACTGAAGCTTTCTTT